This is a list of T cell receptor beta chains from one sample in a study of shared clonotypes between healthy human individuals. This table comes from immunoSEQ multiplex PCR, and its TCRdb copy is limited to in-frame clones, with some not included. The sample contains about 2.1 million clones, 85% to 95% of which appear only once. Specimen: naive CD8+ T cells from PBMCs. These TCRs come from a man younger than 30 in good health. Some clones in this sample may be carry-over from other donors' samples. Both conserved end residues are part of each CDR3. The D gene is left open where the match is weak. A clone size is listed for some rows: how often the clone was seen (once, few, many), or a class if it is expanded.

TRBD2	16	TRBJ2-1	NA	TRBV7-2	TGTGCCAGCAGGAGAAGCGGGAGGGCCTCCTACAATGAGCAGTTCTTC	CASRRSGRASYNEQFF
NA	15	TRBJ1-1	NA	TRBV7-9	TGTGCCAGCAGCGTGGGCCTGGGCGAGTACACTGAAGCTTTCTTT	CASSVGLGEYTEAFF
NA	13	TRBJ2-5	NA	TRBV11-2	TGTGCCAGCTCCGAGGTTCGGGCCAAGACCCAGTACTTC	CASSEVRAKTQYF
TRBD1	14	TRBJ2-1	NA	TRBV6-1	TGTGCCAGCAGCCAGACAGGGGGCGGGAATGAGCAGTTCTTC	CASSQTGGGNEQFF
NA	12	TRBJ1-1	NA	TRBV5-1	TGCGCCAGCAGCTTCTCAGGGACTGAAGCTTTCTTT	CASSFSGTEAFF
TRBD1	14	TRBJ2-1	NA	TRBV19	TGTGCCAGTACCACGACAGGGACCTACAATGAGCAGTTCTTC	CASTTTGTYNEQFF
TRBD1	15	TRBJ1-1	NA	TRBV10-3	TGTGCCATCAAATCACAGGGGGACATGAACACTGAAGCTTTCTTT	CAIKSQGDMNTEAFF
TRBD1	14	TRBJ1-1	few	TRBV6-5	TGTGCCAGCAGTCCCGGACAGGGGTACACTGAAGCTTTCTTT	CASSPGQGYTEAFF
NA	13	TRBJ2-7	NA	TRBV4-2	TGTGCCAGCAGCCCAACCGGGACCACCGAGCAGTACTTC	CASSPTGTTEQYF
NA	13	TRBJ2-5	NA	TRBV14	TGTGCCAGCAGCCACGGGCAGGTTGAGACCCAGTACTTC	CASSHGQVETQYF
NA	12	TRBJ1-5	NA	TRBV19	TGTGCCAGTACTCGGTGGGGTCAGCCCCAGCATTTT	CASTRWGQPQHF
NA	12	TRBJ1-6	NA	TRBV7-9	TGTGCCAGCAGCTTAGGAAGATCACCCCTCCACTTT	CASSLGRSPLHF
NA	14	TRBJ2-1	NA	TRBV11-2	TGTGCCAGCACCTCCGGAGGGGGCCACAATGAGCAGTTCTTC	CASTSGGGHNEQFF
TRBD1	14	TRBJ2-7	NA	TRBV5-1	TGCGCCAGCAGCTTTTGGGACAGCTCCTACGAGCAGTACTTC	CASSFWDSSYEQYF
NA	15	TRBJ2-1	NA	TRBV5-4	TGTGCCAGCAGCCAGACTGGGGGCTCCTACAATGAGCAGTTCTTC	CASSQTGGSYNEQFF
NA	15	TRBJ2-5	NA	TRBV4-1	TGCGCCAGCAGCACTATACGGGACGGAAAGGGGACCCAGTACTTC	CASSTIRDGKGTQYF
NA	16	TRBJ1-4	NA	TRBV6-5	TGTGCCAGCAGTTACACACGCCGGGCCACTAATGAAAAACTGTTTTTT	CASSYTRRATNEKLFF
TRBD1	16	TRBJ2-7	NA	TRBV28	TGTGCCAGCCGCCCCTGGGTCGAGACAGGGACCCACGAGCAGTACTTC	CASRPWVETGTHEQYF
NA	15	TRBJ1-5	NA	TRBV9	TGTGCCAGCAGCACAGGGTCGGAAGAAAATCAGCCCCAGCATTTT	CASSTGSEENQPQHF
TRBD1	17	TRBJ2-4	NA	TRBV9	TGTGCCAGCAGCGTAGAAGACAGGGGGCTCGCCAAAAACATTCAGTACTTC	CASSVEDRGLAKNIQYF